The clone carrying this TCR beta chain was seen only a few times. The antigen is not known. Relative to the germline gene, one junction end is altered; a read error may explain this. The data were taken from a study of T-cell memory formation after mild COVID-19. Whole-study context: In these data, TCR clusters were largely donor specific.

TCRdb reanalysed the 5' RACE reads using MiXCR and keeps one entry per CDR3 protein. The sample has roughly 510,000 distinct CDR3 sequences, about 18% seen once. CDR3 length: 14 residues. CDR1 is SGHTA, CDR2 FQGTGA, per germline. Study findings and constraints: Nothing showed for sure that second-wave clones peaking on day 37 were SARS-CoV-2 specific. CD4/CD8 balance characterized clones contracting day 15 to 85, and CD4+ skew characterized later expanders. The pre-infection memory compartment contained some responding clones, suggesting cross-reactive memory joined.

The sample was PBMCs or a T cell subset sorted from them (not recorded which). This receptor was identified in an adult woman who had mild COVID-19 (a few samples of this study predate the infection). Cell type and time point are not known. V usage is TRBV7-3 and J usage is TRBJ2-1; the match to TRBD2 covers 10 bases. CDR3 protein: CASSLMVAGGLPVF. CDR3 in DNA: TGTGCCAGCAGCTTAATGGTAGCGGGAGGACTCCCCGTCTTC.